The 22 T cell receptor beta chains in this list originate from one sample, sequenced in a study of vaccination effects on CD4 cells after COVID-19 (dated by TCRdb to 2021 to 2024). The antigens these receptors bind are not known. To identify antigen-specific CD4+ T cell clonotypes by their expansion, the ViraFEST assay first stimulated PBMC with viral peptide pools and then applied TCR sequencing. After around ten days of culture, CD4+ T cells were isolated with the EasySep CD4+ T cell isolation kit. Each participant received two doses of an mRNA SARS-CoV-2 vaccine, either BNT162b2 or mRNA-1273. The library was made by the immunoSEQ multiplex PCR assay. TCRdb provides this immuneACCESS table in a form limited to in-frame rearrangements. Some clones are lacking; in checked studies, under half of them reflect an unresolved V gene, and why the rest are absent is not known. For this sample there are about 16,000 clones; almost 70% appear just once. The ten largest clones add up to around 9% of the sample.

This specimen was CD4+ T cells from PBMCs cultured with SARS-CoV-2 spike peptides, taken after COVID-19 vaccination. Interpreted using the paper, the cell subset or site label stands for: SARS-CoV-2 spike overlapping peptide pool stimulation. Receptors were obtained from a human donor who received a COVID-19 vaccine.

The rearrangement joins TRBV25-1 to TRBJ1-6; 9 bases are a match to TRBD1. V lost 7 bases and J lost 10; bases outside the gene matches: 5. The CDR3 extends over 13 amino acids. Germline lookup yields CDR1 MGHDK and CDR2 SYGVNS. The CDR3 nucleotides read TGTGCCAGCAAACAGGGGGCACGATCACCCCTCCACTTT. It translates to CASKQGARSPLHF. Complete variable domain (other parts from reference TRBV25-1 and TRBJ1-6): EADIYQTPRYLVIGTGKKITLECSQTMGHDKMYWYQQDPGMELHLIHYSYGVNSTEKGDLSSESTVSRIRTEHFPLTLESARPSHTSQYLCASKQGARSPLHFGNGTRLTVT.

The chain couples TRBV27 to TRBJ1-6; D gene unclear. The germline V gene encodes CDR1 MNHEY and CDR2 SMNVEV (reference sequence). The CDR3 is 13 residues long. The V gene lost 11 bases and the J gene lost 9 bases, with 17 bases spanning the gap. The CDR3 DNA reads as TGTGCCTCATGGGATGTAGGGTTTTCACCCCTCCACTTT. Translating gives CASWDVGFSPLHF.

The chain recombines TRBV5-1 with TRBJ1-2, with 8 bases matching TRBD1. Germline CDR1 reads SGHRS; CDR2 reads YFSETQ. The CDR3 is 14 residues long. V trimming: 1 base; J trimming: 2 bases; junction bases outside the gene matches: 1. DNA of the CDR3: TGCGCCAGCAGCTTGCAGGGGGCGAACTATGGCTACACCTTC. Translation gives CASSLQGANYGYTF.

This chain connects TRBV7-2 to TRBJ1-6; 7 bases agree with TRBD1. Trimming took 2 bases from V and 8 from J; bases not matched to a gene: 3. Germline CDR1 SGHTA, CDR2 FQGNSA. CDR3 size: 14 residues. Written as DNA, the CDR3 is TGTGCCAGCAGCTTACAGGGGGGCTATTCACCCCTCCACTTT. This codes for CASSLQGGYSPLHF.

This chain joins TRBV20-1 and TRBJ2-7; D is possibly TRBD1 (5 bases). CDR3 length: 13 residues. Germline CDR1 DFQATT, CDR2 SNEGSKA (reference sequence). V was pared by 3 bases and J by 5 bases, with 14 bases between. The CDR3 sequence: CSASFRAKNEQYF. The CDR3 DNA reads TGCAGTGCTAGTTTCAGGGCGAAGAACGAGCAGTACTTC.

The rearrangement links TRBV28 to TRBJ2-1, with TRBD1 matching over 7 bases. The CDR3 runs to 14 residues. The J segment lost 6 bases and the V segment lost 6 bases, leaving 8 bases of the junction unmatched. The germline V gene encodes CDR1 MDHEN and CDR2 SYDVKM. CDR3 in amino acids: CASSTPGQTNEQFF. In DNA form, the CDR3 reads TGTGCCAGCAGCACACCGGGACAGACCAATGAGCAGTTCTTC. Drawing the rest from reference TRBV28 and TRBJ2-1, the complete variable domain is DVKVTQSSRYLVKRTGEKVFLECVQDMDHENMFWYRQDPGLGLRLIYFSYDVKMKEKGDIPEGYSVSREKKERFSLILESASTNQTSMYLCASSTPGQTNEQFFGPGTRLTVL.

CDR3 sequence: CASSLPRGWGTDTQYF. The CDR3 DNA reads TGTGCCAGCAGCTTACCGCGGGGCTGGGGCACAGATACGCAGTATTTT. The rearrangement uses TRBV7-9 and TRBJ2-3; perhaps TRBD2 as D (6 bases). This CDR3 has 16 residues. The V and J ends lost 2 bases and 1 base respectively, with 13 bases between them. Germline values: CDR1 SEHNR, CDR2 FQNEAQ (reference sequence).

The rearrangement joins TRBV6-2 or TRBV6-3 to TRBJ1-2; 8 bases line up with TRBD1. Trimming removed 4 bases from V and 7 bases from J; junction bases left unmatched: 11. This CDR3 contains 15 residues. The germline V gene encodes CDR1 MNHEY and CDR2 SVGEGT. CDR3 sequence: CASSFGQGRGSGYTF. The CDR3 DNA sequence: TGTGCCAGCAGTTTCGGACAGGGTCGAGGTAGTGGCTACACCTTC.

This chain connects TRBV30 to TRBJ2-5; D not certain. The CDR3 runs 11 residues. Germline V gives CDR1 GTSNPN, CDR2 SVGIG (reference sequence). Trimming cost V 0 bases and J 5 bases, with 4 bases left between them. The CDR3 bases are TGTGCCTGGAGTGTGCGGGAGACCCAGTACTTC. Protein: CAWSVRETQYF.

This clone appeared a few times. The chain combines TRBV5-1 with TRBJ2-3, with TRBD1 identical over 7 bases. The CDR3 spans 20 residues. The junction had 21 bases not matched to a gene; V was cut back by 3 bases and J by 2 bases. Germline V gene data show CDR1 as SGHRS and CDR2 as YFSETQ. Written as DNA, the CDR3 is TGCGCCAGCAGCTCATTACAGGGGCCCCACCCTCGCCGGATCACAGATACGCAGTATTTT. As protein: CASSSLQGPHPRRITDTQYF. Using reference TRBV5-1 and TRBJ2-3 for the parts outside the CDR3, the full variable domain is KAGVTQTPRYLIKTRGQQVTLSCSPISGHRSVSWYQQTPGQGLQFLFEYFSETQRNKGNFPGRFSGRQFSNSRSEMNVSTLELGDSALYLCASSSLQGPHPRRITDTQYFGPGTRLTVL.

The V and J genes are TRBV2 and TRBJ1-3, with TRBD1 matching 8 bases. With V trimmed by 7 bases and J by 2 bases, 10 bases remained unmatched. The germline V gene encodes CDR1 SNHLY and CDR2 FYNNEI. This CDR3 is 16 amino acids long. The CDR3 DNA follows: TGTGCCAGCACCCGCCAGACAGGGGTGGCTGGAAACACCATATATTTT. Encoded protein: CASTRQTGVAGNTIYF. Drawing the rest from reference TRBV2 and TRBJ1-3, the complete variable domain is EPEVTQTPSHQVTQMGQEVILRCVPISNHLYFYWYRQILGQKVEFLVSFYNNEISEKSEIFDDQFSVERPDGSNFTLKIRSTKLEDSAMYFCASTRQTGVAGNTIYFGEGSWLTVV.

The rearrangement links TRBV7-3 to TRBJ1-1; D is unresolved. The germline gives CDR1 SGHTA, CDR2 FQGTGA. CDR3 length: 13 amino acids. V was shortened by 3 bases and J by 3 bases, with 8 bases between the two germline ends. In nucleotides, the CDR3 is TGTGCCAGCAGCTTCGGGAGCCACACTGAAGCTTTCTTT. Residues: CASSFGSHTEAFF.

The V and J genes are TRBV7-2 and TRBJ1-2; 7 bases are a match to TRBD1. Trimming removed 1 base from V and 4 bases from J; junction bases left unmatched: 9. The germline CDR1 and CDR2 sequences are SGHTA and FQGNSA. CDR3 length equals 16 residues. CDR3 sequence reads: CASSLGPGQRSYGYTF. The CDR3 DNA reads TGTGCCAGCAGCTTAGGCCCGGGACAGCGGAGCTATGGCTACACCTTC.

The V call is TRBV7-9, the J call TRBJ1-4, with D possibly matching TRBD1 (6 bases). From germline, CDR1 is SEHNR and CDR2 FQNEAQ (reference sequence). The V end was cut by 1 base, the J end by 8 bases, with 8 bases between. The CDR3 covers 13 residues. The CDR3 region is CASSLGGREKLFF. The DNA for the CDR3 is TGTGCCAGCAGCTTAGGGGGGCGCGAAAAACTGTTTTTT.

This clone was counted a few times. CDR3: CASREYKGTEAFF. The CDR3 DNA follows: TGTGCCAGCAGAGAATATAAGGGGACTGAAGCTTTCTTT. This sequence joins TRBV28 and TRBJ1-1; D may be TRBD1 (5 bases). Per the germline V gene, CDR1 is MDHEN and CDR2 is SYDVKM. This CDR3 is built from 13 residues. Between the trimmed V and J ends, which lost 6 bases and 5 bases, there was a span of 13 bases.

This sequence joins TRBV21-1 and TRBJ1-5. TRBV21-1 is labeled a pseudogene. CDR3 length: 16 amino acids. The CDR3 sequence is CASSKIGRGFNQPQHF. CDR3 bases: TGTGCCAGCAGCAAAATAGGGAGGGGGTTCAATCAGCCCCAGCATTTT.

The chain has TRBV29-1 and TRBJ1-4; 7 bases match TRBD1. CDR1 is SQVTM, CDR2 ANQGSEA, per germline. This CDR3 comprises 14 residues. The V and J ends lost 7 bases and 8 bases, in that order; junction bases with no gene match: 13. In nucleotides, the CDR3 is TGCAGCGCAAAACACAGGGGAAGAGGCGAAAAACTGTTTTTT. Translating it yields CSAKHRGRGEKLFF.

V gene TRBV3-1 (or the pseudogene TRBV3-2) combines with J gene TRBJ2-2; 8 bases map to TRBD2. This CDR3 contains 17 residues. CDR1 and CDR2 from the germline V gene are LGHDT and YNNKEL (reference sequence). Trimming removed 0 bases from V and 3 bases from J; junction bases left unmatched: 6. The CDR3 nucleotides are TGTGCCAGCAGCCAAGAAGTCCTAGCGGGCCACACCGGGGAGCTGTTTTTT. It yields the protein CASSQEVLAGHTGELFF.

In its sample, this clone was seen a few times. The rearrangement uses TRBV9 and TRBJ1-2; D is uncertain. The V end was cut by 0 bases, the J end by 5 bases, with 14 bases between. There are 15 residues in the CDR3. Per germline, CDR1 SGDLS and CDR2 YYNGEE. The CDR3 is CASSVDPEAGYGYTF. CDR3 nucleotides: TGTGCCAGCAGCGTAGACCCCGAAGCCGGTTATGGCTACACCTTC.

This clone was found a few times. The chain links TRBV18 to TRBJ2-7, with D unclear. V was shortened by 4 bases and J by 2 bases, with 9 bases between the two germline ends. CDR1 and CDR2 from the germline V gene are KGHSH and LQKENI. The CDR3 is 13 amino acids. The CDR3 region is CASSQGLAYEQYF. Here the CDR3 DNA reads TGTGCCAGCTCACAGGGTTTAGCCTACGAGCAGTACTTC.

The chain is built from TRBV24-1 and TRBJ1-5; the D gene is possibly TRBD1 (5 bases). This CDR3 is built from 13 residues. CDR1 and CDR2 from the germline V gene are KGHDR and SFDVKD. V was cut by 5 bases and J by 7 bases, with 11 bases left in between. CDR3 residues: CATSGGAWQPQHF. As DNA, the CDR3 is TGTGCCACCAGTGGTGGGGCTTGGCAGCCCCAGCATTTT.

The gene calls are TRBV7-2 and TRBJ1-1; the D is unclear. Germline V gene sequence: CDR1 SGHTA, CDR2 FQGNSA. The CDR3 extends over 13 amino acids. V was shortened by 6 bases and J by 1 base, with 9 bases between the two germline ends. CDR3 loop: CASRAPANTEAFF. CDR3 DNA: TGTGCCAGCAGGGCTCCGGCGAACACTGAAGCTTTCTTT.